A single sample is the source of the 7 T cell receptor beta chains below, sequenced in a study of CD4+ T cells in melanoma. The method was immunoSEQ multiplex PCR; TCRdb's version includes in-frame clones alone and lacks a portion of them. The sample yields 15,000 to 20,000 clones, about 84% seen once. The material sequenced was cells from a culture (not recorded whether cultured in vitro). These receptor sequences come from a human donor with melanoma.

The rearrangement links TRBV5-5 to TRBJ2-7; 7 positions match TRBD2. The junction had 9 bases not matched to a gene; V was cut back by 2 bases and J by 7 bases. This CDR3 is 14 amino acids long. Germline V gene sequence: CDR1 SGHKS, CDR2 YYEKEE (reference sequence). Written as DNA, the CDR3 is TGTGCCAGCAGCTTCGGGACTACGACTACGGAGCAGTACTTC. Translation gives CASSFGTTTTEQYF.

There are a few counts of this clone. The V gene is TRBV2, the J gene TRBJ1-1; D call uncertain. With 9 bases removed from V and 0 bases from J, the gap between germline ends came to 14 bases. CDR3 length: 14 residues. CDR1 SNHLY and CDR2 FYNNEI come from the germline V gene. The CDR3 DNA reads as TGTGCCAGTCAAATTGGACGGGTGAACACTGAAGCTTTCTTT. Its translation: CASQIGRVNTEAFF.

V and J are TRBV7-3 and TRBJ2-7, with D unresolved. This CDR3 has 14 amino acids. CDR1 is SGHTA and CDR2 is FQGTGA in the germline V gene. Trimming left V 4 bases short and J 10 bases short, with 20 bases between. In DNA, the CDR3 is TGTGCCAGCAGCTCCGGCCCGGGTTCTCCCACCCAGTACTTC. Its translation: CASSSGPGSPTQYF.

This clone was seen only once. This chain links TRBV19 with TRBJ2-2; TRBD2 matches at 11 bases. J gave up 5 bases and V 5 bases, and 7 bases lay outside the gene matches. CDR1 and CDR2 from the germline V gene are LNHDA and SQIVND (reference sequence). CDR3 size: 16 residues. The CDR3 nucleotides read TGTGCCAGTAGTCCTCTAGCGGGGGGCTGGACCGGGGAGCTGTTTTTT. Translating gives CASSPLAGGWTGELFF.

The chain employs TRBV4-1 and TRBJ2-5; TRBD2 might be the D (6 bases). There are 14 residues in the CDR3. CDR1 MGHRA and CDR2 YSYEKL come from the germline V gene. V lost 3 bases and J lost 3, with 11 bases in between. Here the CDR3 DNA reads TGCGCCAGCAGCCAGTGGCGGGGAAAAGAGACCCAGTACTTC. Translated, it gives CASSQWRGKETQYF.

CDR3 sequence (DNA): TGTGCCAGCAGCCCAGGGACATTCACAACTAATGAAAAACTGTTTTTT. Protein sequence: CASSPGTFTTNEKLFF. V and J are TRBV5-5 and TRBJ1-4; D is perhaps TRBD1 (6 bases). The CDR3 sequence is 16 residues long. V shed 4 bases and J shed 0 bases, with 13 bases lying between them. Germline-derived CDR1 and CDR2 are SGHKS and YYEKEE (reference sequence).

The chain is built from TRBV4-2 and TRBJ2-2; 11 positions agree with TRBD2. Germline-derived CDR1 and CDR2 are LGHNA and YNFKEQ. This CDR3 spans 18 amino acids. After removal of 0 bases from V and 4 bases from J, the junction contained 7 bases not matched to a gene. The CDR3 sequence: CASSQEISGGGRTGELFF. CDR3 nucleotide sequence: TGTGCCAGCAGCCAAGAAATTAGCGGGGGGGGCCGCACCGGGGAGCTGTTTTTT.